The 25 T cell receptor beta chains presented below share a single source sample, sequenced in a study of human T cells and chemical hapten exposure (dated by TCRdb to the early 2020s). The receptor library was made with RACE. Sequencing relied on a NextSeq 500. TCRdb cleaned the public reads at Q25 with fastp, built clones with MiXCR and kept in-frame beta chains. One record per CDR3 amino acid sequence lists the most common genes and DNA. This sample holds some 200,000 distinct CDR3 sequences; about a fifth were observed only once. The ten top clones hold approximately 6.4% of the sample. The time point tag for this specimen amounts to: patch test 1, 2 weeks after DPC sensitization. The treatment or condition label, as the study defines it: therapeutic diphenylcyclopropenone sensitization with weekly scalp DPC. The sequencing here drew on whole blood, taken in connection with sensitization to the hapten diphenylcyclopropenone (DPC). Receptors were obtained from a woman aged 45 to 65 with alopecia areata. Some clones in this sample may be carry-over from other donors' samples.

This chain uses TRBV29-1 with TRBJ1-5, with a weak D call TRBD1 (5 bases). V was trimmed by 4 bases and J by 4 bases, leaving 8 bases between them. The germline gives CDR1 SQVTM, CDR2 ANQGSEA. The CDR3 consists of 12 residues. CDR3 sequence (DNA): TGCAGCGTTGCCTGGGGGAATCAGCCCCAGCATTTT. Its translation is CSVAWGNQPQHF.

The table lists this clonotype with a few counts. V usage is TRBV20-1 and J usage is TRBJ2-1; TRBD2 aligns across 9 bases. Germline assignment: CDR1 DFQATT and CDR2 SNEGSKA (reference sequence). The CDR3 is 15 amino acids. With 6 bases clipped from V and 6 bases from J, the junction kept 12 bases outside the gene matches. CDR3 sequence (DNA): TGCAGTGCCTCAACCAGGACTAGCGTCTTCAATGAGCAGTTCTTC. Encoded protein: CSASTRTSVFNEQFF.

This clonotype was counted between two and nine times. The chain is built from TRBV5-1 and TRBJ2-1; 13 nucleotides agree with TRBD2. After removal of 4 bases from V and 5 bases from J, the junction contained 6 bases not matched to a gene. There are 16 residues in the CDR3. The germline V gene encodes CDR1 SGHRS and CDR2 YFSETQ. CDR3 protein: CASSLRTSGSNNEQFF. The DNA of the CDR3 is TGCGCCAGCAGCCTTAGGACTAGCGGGAGTAACAATGAGCAGTTCTTC.

This clonotype has ten or more counts. The CDR3 loop is CASSSSGTGILTGELFF. CDR3 bases: TGTGCCAGCAGCTCGTCCGGGACAGGGATACTCACCGGGGAGCTGTTTTTT. The rearrangement joins TRBV7-9 to TRBJ2-2; 9 bases are shared with TRBD1. The CDR3 has 17 residues. Germline values: CDR1 SEHNR, CDR2 FQNEAQ (reference sequence). V shed 4 bases, J shed 4 bases, and the junction held 10 bases outside the gene matches.

Only a few counts were recorded for this clonotype. The V and J genes are TRBV7-8 and TRBJ1-5; the D gene is possibly TRBD1 (6 bases). Trimming removed 2 bases from V and 5 bases from J, with 10 bases in between. Germline values: CDR1 SGHVS, CDR2 FQNEAQ. The CDR3 length is 14 residues. DNA for the CDR3: TGTGCCAGCAGCTTACAGGGGAACCATCAGCCCCAGCATTTT. Protein: CASSLQGNHQPQHF.

The chain joins TRBV29-1 to TRBJ2-7; D gene ambiguous. Germline CDR1 SQVTM, CDR2 ANQGSEA. This CDR3 region has 13 residues. V was clipped by 4 bases and J by 5 bases, with 15 bases between them. CDR3 bases: TGCAGCGTTGCCCCTCGGCGTAGAAACGAGCAGTACTTC. It is translated as CSVAPRRRNEQYF.

The chain employs TRBV3-1 and TRBJ1-3; perhaps TRBD1 as D (6 bases). Looked up from germline, CDR1 is LGHDT and CDR2 is YNNKEL (reference sequence). V gave up 4 bases and J gave up 4 bases, with 14 bases separating them. The CDR3 loop spans 15 amino acids. This chain's CDR3 is CASSPRGLGGNTIYF. The CDR3 nucleotides read TGTGCCAGCAGCCCCAGGGGCCTCGGAGGAAACACCATATATTTT.

This chain uses TRBV5-1 with TRBJ2-5; 10 nucleotides line up with TRBD1. V shed 5 bases, J shed 5 bases, and the junction held 3 bases outside the gene matches. The CDR3 is 13 amino acids. Per germline, CDR1 SGHRS and CDR2 YFSETQ. CDR3 loop: CASRTGGTETQYF. CDR3 DNA sequence: TGCGCCAGCAGGACAGGGGGCACGGAGACCCAGTACTTC.

This clonotype was observed a few times. The chain carries TRBV7-8 and TRBJ2-3; D is undetermined. The V end lost 11 bases, the J end lost 4 bases, and 22 bases lay between the germline ends. CDR3 length: 15 amino acids. Germline V gene lookup returns CDR1 SGHVS and CDR2 FQNEAQ. CDR3 in DNA: TGTGCCTCTACTTCCCAAGCTACTGTCCCAGATACGCAGTATTTT. Translation: CASTSQATVPDTQYF.

On this clonotype itself: One junction end disagrees with the germline gene, perhaps due to a read error. The chain combines TRBV10-2 with TRBJ1-2; D not resolved. The germline CDR1 and CDR2 sequences are WSHSY and SAAADI. The CDR3 is 13 amino acids. CDR3: CASSESGLSVGSF. The DNA for the CDR3 is TGCGCCAGCAGTGAGTCTGGACTGAGCGTCGGGTCCTTC.

This chain links TRBV5-1 with TRBJ2-1; the D is unclear. Trimming removed 0 bases from V and 0 bases from J, with 7 bases in between. The CDR3 is 15 residues long. CDR1 is SGHRS, CDR2 YFSETQ, per germline. CDR3 bases: TGCGCCAGCAGCTTGGTGGCTTACTCCTACAATGAGCAGTTCTTC. Translation: CASSLVAYSYNEQFF.

This rearrangement joins TRBV28 to TRBJ1-5; maybe TRBD1 (6 bases). CDR1 and CDR2 from the germline V gene are MDHEN and SYDVKM. The CDR3 has 16 residues. V shed 5 bases and J shed 0 bases, with 14 bases lying between them. CDR3 protein: CASSRSQGNSNQPQHF. The CDR3 bases are TGTGCCAGCAGTCGATCACAGGGAAATAGCAATCAGCCCCAGCATTTT.

Regarding this clonotype: The germline gene is not matched at one end of the junction; a read error may be the cause. V and J are TRBV20-1 and TRBJ1-6, with D perhaps matching TRBD1 (6 bases). Germline CDR1 DFQATT, CDR2 SNEGSKA (reference sequence). This CDR3 comprises 16 residues. The CDR3 DNA sequence: TGCGGTGCTAGAAATTTTCACAGGGCTAGGGATTCACCCCTCCACTTT. Its translation: CGARNFHRARDSPLHF.

The rearrangement links TRBV7-2 to TRBJ2-4, with 9 bases fitting TRBD1. V was clipped by 6 bases and J by 5 bases; unmatched bases: 11. The CDR3 is 16 residues long. Per germline, CDR1 SGHTA and CDR2 FQGNSA. CDR3 residues: CASRLTSGQGQNIQYF. CDR3 coding DNA: TGTGCCAGCAGACTAACATCGGGACAGGGTCAAAACATTCAGTACTTC.

This clonotype was seen a few times. The chain links TRBV14 to TRBJ2-1; 10 nucleotides line up with TRBD2. V was pared by 0 bases and J by 4 bases, with 18 bases of the junction left unmatched. CDR1 and CDR2 (germline): SGHDN, FVKESK. The CDR3 spans 21 residues. The CDR3 nucleotides are TGTGCCAGCAGCCAAGATGCGTGGCCCTGGACTAGCGGAGGTTTATACAATGAGCAGTTCTTC. This translates into CASSQDAWPWTSGGLYNEQFF. The whole variable domain, remainder taken from reference TRBV14 and TRBJ2-1, is EAGVTQFPSHSVIEKGQTVTLRCDPISGHDNLYWYRRVMGKEIKFLLHFVKESKQDESGMPNNRFLAERTGGTYSTLKVQPAELEDSGVYFCASSQDAWPWTSGGLYNEQFFGPGTRLTVL.

This clonotype was counted a few times. The chain recombines TRBV10-3 with TRBJ2-6, with 7 bases aligning to TRBD1. The CDR3 runs to 14 residues. In germline, CDR1 is ENHRY, CDR2 SYGVKD. After removal of 10 bases from V and 2 bases from J, the junction contained 5 bases not matched to a gene. The CDR3 reads CATATGTGANVLTF. DNA of the CDR3: TGTGCCACCGCGACAGGGACTGGGGCCAACGTCCTGACTTTC.

This chain connects TRBV6-5 to TRBJ2-5; weak D call: TRBD2 (5 bases). Germline CDR1 and CDR2: MNHEY and SVGAGI. This CDR3 is built from 13 residues. Deletions cut 5 bases from V and 2 bases from J, with 9 bases between. The CDR3 DNA sequence: TGTGCCAGCAGTAAGACGGGGCAAGAGACCCAGTACTTC. Its protein product is CASSKTGQETQYF.

This clonotype was seen repeatedly, ten times or more. The V and J genes are TRBV7-2 and TRBJ2-5, with 9 bases aligning to TRBD2. J was trimmed by 5 bases and V by 6 bases; bases with no gene match: 10. The CDR3 sequence is 15 residues long. Looked up from germline, CDR1 is SGHTA and CDR2 is FQGNSA. The CDR3 DNA reads as TGTGCCAGCAGTCCTCCGGGACTAGCAGGGGAGACCCAGTACTTC. Encoded protein: CASSPPGLAGETQYF.

This sequence joins TRBV5-6 and TRBJ2-2; 12 bases map to TRBD1. The germline gives CDR1 SGHDT, CDR2 YYEEEE. This CDR3 has 15 amino acids. J gave up 7 bases and V 4 bases, and 5 bases lay outside the gene matches. The CDR3 loop is CASSGGTGGFGELFF. CDR3 nucleotide sequence: TGTGCCAGCAGCGGCGGGACAGGGGGCTTCGGGGAGCTGTTTTTT.

The chain uses TRBV7-9 and TRBJ2-5; 11 bases are a match to TRBD2. Germline CDR1 SEHNR, CDR2 FQNEAQ (reference sequence). The CDR3 contains 15 residues. V gave up 5 bases and J gave up 2 bases; unmatched junction bases: 4. CDR3 nucleotides: TGTGCCAGCAGCCCGACTAGCGGGACTCAAGAGACCCAGTACTTC. Its translation: CASSPTSGTQETQYF. The full variable domain, completed using reference TRBV7-9 and TRBJ2-5, is DTGVSQNPRHKITKRGQNVTFRCDPISEHNRLYWYRQTLGQGPEFLTYFQNEAQLEKSRLLSDRFSAERPKGSFSTLEIQRTEQGDSAMYLCASSPTSGTQETQYFGPGTRLLVL.

A few counts support this clonotype. The chain carries TRBV12-3 or TRBV12-4 and TRBJ2-5; D gene uncertain. The CDR3 runs 12 residues. Trimming shortened V by 6 bases and J by 6 bases, and 11 bases separated the two germline ends. CDR3 coding DNA: TGTGCCAGCAGGTTGTCGGAGCAGACCCAGTACTTC. It translates to CASRLSEQTQYF.

The chain couples TRBV7-9 to TRBJ2-6; 9 bases fit TRBD1. Germline V gene sequence: CDR1 SEHNR, CDR2 FQNEAQ (reference sequence). This CDR3 comprises 19 residues. V gave up 5 bases and J gave up 3 bases; unmatched junction bases: 14. Here the CDR3 DNA reads TGTGCCAGCAGCCTTAGTAGCCGACAGGGGGAGGTTGGGGCCAACGTCCTGACTTTC. Translating it yields CASSLSSRQGEVGANVLTF.

This clonotype came up a few times. The CDR3 protein is CSARPGTSGYNEQFF. The CDR3 nucleotides are TGCAGTGCTAGACCCGGGACTAGCGGTTACAATGAGCAGTTCTTC. The chain uses TRBV20-1 and TRBJ2-1; 11 bases match TRBD2. J lost 4 bases, V lost 2 bases, and 4 bases had no gene match. This CDR3 is built from 15 residues. The germline V gene has CDR1 DFQATT and CDR2 SNEGSKA (reference sequence).

V and J are TRBV27 and TRBJ1-2; perhaps TRBD1 as D (5 bases). The germline gives CDR1 MNHEY, CDR2 SMNVEV (reference sequence). The CDR3 is made up of 14 amino acids. V lost 5 bases and J lost 8, with 18 bases in between. Here the CDR3 reads CASSPPTGLYGYTF. As DNA, the CDR3 is TGTGCCAGCAGTCCCCCCACGGGGCTCTACGGCTACACCTTC.

V usage is TRBV2 and J usage is TRBJ2-7; D not resolved. V gave up 0 bases and J gave up 7 bases, with 16 bases separating them. CDR3 length: 15 residues. In germline, CDR1 is SNHLY, CDR2 FYNNEI. CDR3 DNA sequence: TGTGCCAGCAGTGAAGCGCGCAGCCCCTACGGAGAGCAGTACTTC. This encodes CASSEARSPYGEQYF.